This T cell receptor (beta chain) emerged from a study of CD8 T cells in ankylosing spondylitis. Regarding the study as a whole: Characteristic of ankylosing spondylitis blood, it appeared, was a TCR beta motif comprising several highly homologous variants. CD8+ by phenotype, disease-linked clones were relatively rare in peripheral blood. Researchers reportedly found disease-linked clones significantly enriched in matched ankylosing spondylitis synovial fluid.

Libraries for TCR beta were made by quantitative 5'-RACE with molecular barcodes. TCRdb re-called the 5' RACE reads with MiXCR, one entry per CDR3 protein. The sample holds over 200,000 distinct CDR3 sequences, around 17% seen once. A few counts support this clonotype. Antigen: not known. The junction shows a germline mismatch at one end, possibly a read error. The CDR3 loop spans 15 amino acids. CDR1 and CDR2 from the germline V gene are GTSNPN and SVGIG (reference sequence). The clonotype was recovered from a male donor with ankylosing spondylitis. The sequenced material came from blood, either unsorted or a sorted T cell fraction (not recorded which). The chain has TRBV30 and TRBJ2-1, with TRBD2 as a possible D gene (6 bases). The chain's CDR3 is CAWSVDAGNPNGQFF. The CDR3 region has the DNA TGTGCCTGGAGTGTCGACGCGGGGAACCCTAATGGGCAGTTCTTC.